This record covers a single TCR beta chain. Its antigen is currently unknown. No sorting of T cells preceded isolation of total RNA from whole blood. Germline V gene lookup returns CDR1 GTSNPN and CDR2 SVGIG (reference sequence). This CDR3 region has 13 residues. The sample is drawn from a study of monozygotic twins with inflammatory bowel disease. General study findings and limits: TCRbeta inverse Simpson diversity was decreased in IBD patients versus healthy co-twins. In the analysis, different T cell subtypes could not be told apart. The authors note that differing immunosuppressive treatments may have added variability to patient repertoires.

TCRdb re-called the 5' RACE reads and shows each CDR3 protein once, DNA omitted. The specimen's table records about 300,000 distinct CDR3 sequences. V gene TRBV30 combines with J gene TRBJ2-7; the D call of TRBD2 rests on TCRdb alone, since no DNA is present to check it. The TCR was taken from a human donor with ulcerative colitis or Crohn's disease, or a healthy co-twin of an affected twin (not recorded which). The sequenced material came from blood. CDR3 region: CAWSLLGTREQYF.